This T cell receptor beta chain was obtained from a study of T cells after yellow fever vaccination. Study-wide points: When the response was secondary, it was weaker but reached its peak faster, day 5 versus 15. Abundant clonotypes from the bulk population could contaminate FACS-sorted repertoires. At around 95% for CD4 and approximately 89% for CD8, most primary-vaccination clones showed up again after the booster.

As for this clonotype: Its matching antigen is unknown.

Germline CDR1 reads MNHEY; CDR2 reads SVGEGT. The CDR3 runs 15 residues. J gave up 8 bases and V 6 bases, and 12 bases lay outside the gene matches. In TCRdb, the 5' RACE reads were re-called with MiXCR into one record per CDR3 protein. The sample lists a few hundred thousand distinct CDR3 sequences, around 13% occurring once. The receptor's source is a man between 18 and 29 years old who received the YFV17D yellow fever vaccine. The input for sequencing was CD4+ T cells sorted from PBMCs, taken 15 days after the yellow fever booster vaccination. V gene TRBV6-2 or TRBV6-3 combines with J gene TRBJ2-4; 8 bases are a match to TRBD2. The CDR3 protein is CASRNYRGGQDIQYF. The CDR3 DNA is TGTGCCAGCAGAAACTATCGGGGGGGCCAAGACATTCAGTACTTC.